This passage covers 23 T cell receptor beta chains from one sample sequenced in a study of cytotoxic CD8 clonotypes in ibrutinib-treated CLL. The protocol was immunoSEQ multiplex PCR, while the TCRdb copy is restricted to in-frame clones and leaves out a portion. The sample includes about 85,000 clones, 70% to 80% seen only once; the top ten take more than 4.5%. The specimen comprised PBMCs, sampled after 12 months of ibrutinib treatment. Receptors were obtained from a human donor with chronic lymphocytic leukemia.

As DNA, the CDR3 is TGTGCCAGCAGTGGGGGCCCAGGGGAGACCCAGTACTTC. It yields the protein CASSGGPGETQYF. The chain couples TRBV2 to TRBJ2-5; weak D call: TRBD1 (5 bases). Trimming took 4 bases from V and 5 from J, leaving 11 bases between them. In germline, CDR1 is SNHLY, CDR2 FYNNEI. The CDR3 contains 13 residues.

The genes are TRBV11-2 and TRBJ2-3, with 7 bases aligning to TRBD1. The CDR3 spans 13 residues. Germline assignment: CDR1 SGHAT and CDR2 FQNNGV. Losses at the gene ends were 7 bases for V and 5 bases for J; bases not matched to a gene: 6. This chain's CDR3 is CASTQGVGDTQYF. The DNA of the CDR3 is TGTGCCAGCACCCAGGGGGTGGGAGATACGCAGTATTTT.

This clone was found many times. V usage is TRBV5-5 and J usage is TRBJ2-5, with 10 bases matching TRBD1. The CDR3 is made up of 15 amino acids. J lost 5 bases, V lost 2 bases, and 6 bases had no gene match. Germline CDR1 is SGHKS and CDR2 is YYEKEE (reference sequence). This chain's CDR3 is CASSLPGQGLETQYF. CDR3 DNA sequence: TGTGCCAGCAGCTTACCGGGACAGGGGTTGGAGACCCAGTACTTC.

V gene TRBV27 combines with J gene TRBJ2-3; 10 bases are shared with TRBD2. This CDR3 has 20 residues. V shed 1 base, J shed 4 bases, and the junction held 17 bases outside the gene matches. CDR1 and CDR2 from the germline V gene are MNHEY and SMNVEV (reference sequence). In nucleotides, the CDR3 is TGTGCCAGCAGTTTATATTGGGGGGCCCTAGCGGGAGCCTCCCCAGATACGCAGTATTTT. It is translated as CASSLYWGALAGASPDTQYF.

The chain employs TRBV7-3 and TRBJ1-2, with no clear D. There are 12 residues in the CDR3. Germline assignment: CDR1 SGHTA and CDR2 FQGTGA. Trimming took 5 bases from V and 5 from J, leaving 9 bases between them. The CDR3 loop is CASSRTVYGYTF. The CDR3 DNA is TGTGCCAGCAGCCGGACGGTGTATGGCTACACCTTC.

V and J are TRBV29-1 and TRBJ1-1; D unresolved. Germline CDR1 is SQVTM and CDR2 is ANQGSEA. This CDR3 region has 10 residues. The V end lost 4 bases, the J end lost 4 bases, and 4 bases lay between the germline ends. The CDR3 loop reads CSVVGTEAFF. For the CDR3, the DNA is TGCAGCGTTGTGGGCACTGAAGCTTTCTTT. The whole variable domain, filled in from reference TRBV29-1 and TRBJ1-1, reads SAVISQKPSRDICQRGTSLTIQCQVDSQVTMMFWYRQQPGQSLTLIATANQGSEATYESGFVIDKFPISRPNLTFSTLTVSNMSPEDSSIYLCSVVGTEAFFGQGTRLTVV.

The chain employs TRBV19 and TRBJ2-7, with 13 bases aligning to TRBD2. V shed 4 bases, J shed 7 bases, and the junction held 7 bases outside the gene matches. Germline V gives CDR1 LNHDA, CDR2 SQIVND (reference sequence). CDR3 size: 15 residues. The CDR3 region is CASSTPGLAGFEQYF. As DNA, the CDR3 is TGTGCCAGTAGTACCCCGGGACTAGCGGGATTTGAGCAGTACTTC. Based on the CDR3 plus reference TRBV19 and TRBJ2-7, the full variable domain is DGGITQSPKYLFRKEGQNVTLSCEQNLNHDAMYWYRQDPGQGLRLIYYSQIVNDFQKGDIAEGYSVSREKKESFPLTVTSAQKNPTAFYLCASSTPGLAGFEQYFGPGTRLTVT.

In this sample, this clone turned up once. This chain uses TRBV10-3 with TRBJ1-2; maybe TRBD1 (5 bases). Germline V gene sequence: CDR1 ENHRY, CDR2 SYGVKD. The CDR3 consists of 13 residues. Trimming stripped 7 bases from V and 4 bases from J, with 13 bases between. The CDR3 loop is CAITLGGSYGYTF. The CDR3 DNA follows: TGTGCCATCACCCTGGGGGGATCCTATGGCTACACCTTC.

This chain connects TRBV5-1 to TRBJ2-7, with 8 bases that match TRBD2. The CDR3 consists of 14 residues. V lost 7 bases, J lost 0 bases, and 6 bases stayed unmatched. From germline, CDR1 is SGHRS and CDR2 YFSETQ. The CDR3: CASPPREGSYEQYF. In DNA, the CDR3 is TGCGCCAGCCCCCCCCGGGAGGGCTCCTACGAGCAGTACTTC.

CDR3 region: CASSPGDYGYTF. CDR3 DNA: TGTGCCAGCAGCCCTGGGGACTATGGCTACACCTTC. The genes are TRBV6-1 and TRBJ1-2, with D uncertain. This CDR3 region has 12 residues. V was cut by 6 bases and J by 3 bases, with 8 bases left in between. CDR1 and CDR2 (germline): MNHNS, SASEGT.

This clone was seen once. The V call is TRBV5-1, the J call TRBJ2-2; 11 bases agree with TRBD2. CDR3 length equals 16 residues. Germline trimming cut 5 bases from V and 3 bases from J; bases unmatched to any gene: 6. Per germline, CDR1 SGHRS and CDR2 YFSETQ. The CDR3 nucleotides read TGCGCCAGCAGGCCACCGGGACTAGCGGACACCGGGGAGCTGTTTTTT. It translates to CASRPPGLADTGELFF. Combining the CDR3 with reference TRBV5-1 and TRBJ2-2 gives the whole variable domain KAGVTQTPRYLIKTRGQQVTLSCSPISGHRSVSWYQQTPGQGLQFLFEYFSETQRNKGNFPGRFSGRQFSNSRSEMNVSTLELGDSALYLCASRPPGLADTGELFFGEGSRLTVL.

The rearrangement joins TRBV19 to TRBJ1-2; 8 positions agree with TRBD1. Trimming at V came to 3 bases and at J to 4 bases, leaving 13 bases not matched to a gene. Germline CDR1 is LNHDA and CDR2 is SQIVND (reference sequence). This CDR3 is 17 amino acids long. CDR3 protein: CASSIGSPTGARYGYTF. The CDR3 DNA reads TGTGCCAGTAGTATTGGTAGCCCGACAGGGGCCCGCTATGGCTACACCTTC.

The chain carries TRBV7-2 and TRBJ2-1; D is unresolved. This CDR3 spans 15 amino acids. With 1 base removed from V and 0 bases from J, the gap between germline ends came to 7 bases. CDR1 and CDR2 from the germline V gene are SGHTA and FQGNSA. The CDR3 sequence is CASSLGESSYNEQFF. The DNA of the CDR3 is TGTGCCAGCAGCTTAGGAGAGAGCTCCTACAATGAGCAGTTCTTC. The whole variable domain, filled in from reference TRBV7-2 and TRBJ2-1, reads GAGVSQSPSNKVTEKGKDVELRCDPISGHTALYWYRQSLGQGLEFLIYFQGNSAPDKSGLPSDRFSAERTGGSVSTLTIQRTQQEDSAVYLCASSLGESSYNEQFFGPGTRLTVL.

CDR3 sequence: CASSHDRGREKLFF. The CDR3 DNA reads as TGTGCCAGCAGCCACGACAGGGGGAGGGAAAAACTGTTTTTT. The chain employs TRBV6-5 and TRBJ1-4, with 9 bases fitting TRBD1. After removal of 6 bases from V and 8 bases from J, the junction contained 7 bases not matched to a gene. Germline V CDR1 and CDR2: MNHEY, SVGAGI. The CDR3 extends over 14 amino acids.

CDR3 residues: CASSKAPHQGTGYTF. The CDR3 region has the DNA TGTGCCAGCAGCAAAGCGCCCCACCAGGGGACGGGCTACACCTTC. This sequence joins TRBV21-1 and TRBJ1-2; the table's D call of TRBD1 was not tested on the DNA. TRBV21-1 is termed a pseudogene. This CDR3 has 15 amino acids.

The J gene is TRBJ1-1, the V gene TRBV7-3; tentative D call: TRBD1 (6 bases). The CDR3 length is 15 residues. Germline values: CDR1 SGHTA, CDR2 FQGTGA. V was clipped by 7 bases and J by 1 base, with 16 bases between them. The CDR3 sequence is CASINPKGGNTEAFF. CDR3 nucleotides: TGTGCCAGCATCAACCCCAAGGGGGGGAACACTGAAGCTTTCTTT.

The chain carries TRBV7-2 and TRBJ2-3, with D hard to call. The CDR3 extends over 13 amino acids. Trimming pared 3 bases from V and 3 bases from J, leaving 7 bases between. The germline CDR1 and CDR2 sequences are SGHTA and FQGNSA. Here the CDR3 DNA reads TGTGCCAGCAGCTTTTCTGGGACAGATACGCAGTATTTT. Translating it yields CASSFSGTDTQYF.

The chain has TRBV10-3 and TRBJ2-1, with TRBD1 matching over 9 bases. The J segment lost 8 bases and the V segment lost 10 bases, leaving 3 bases of the junction unmatched. Germline V gene data show CDR1 as ENHRY and CDR2 as SYGVKD. The CDR3 extends over 11 amino acids. Here the CDR3 reads CATRTGDEQFF. CDR3 DNA sequence: TGTGCCACCCGGACAGGGGATGAGCAGTTCTTC.

The CDR3 sequence is CASSSLAGGDTQYF. In DNA, the CDR3 is TGCGCCAGCAGTTCCCTAGCGGGAGGGGATACGCAGTATTTT. The chain uses TRBV23-1 and TRBJ2-3; 12 bases map to TRBD2. TRBV23-1 is assigned to the ORF class and has an uncertain function. The CDR3 is made up of 14 amino acids. With V trimmed by 5 bases and J by 6 bases, 3 bases remained unmatched.

Notes on this clone: Within the sample, other DNA sequences also encode this same CDR3. This chain uses TRBV5-1 with TRBJ1-5, with TRBD1 as a possible D gene (5 bases). This CDR3 comprises 14 residues. The germline V gene has CDR1 SGHRS and CDR2 YFSETQ. Trimming pared 0 bases from V and 5 bases from J, leaving 9 bases between. The CDR3 DNA is TGCGCCAGCAGCTTGGTCGGGGGGGATCAGCCCCAGCATTTT. Translated: CASSLVGGDQPQHF. Full variable domain (rest looked up from reference TRBV5-1 and TRBJ1-5): KAGVTQTPRYLIKTRGQQVTLSCSPISGHRSVSWYQQTPGQGLQFLFEYFSETQRNKGNFPGRFSGRQFSNSRSEMNVSTLELGDSALYLCASSLVGGDQPQHFGDGTRLSIL.

This clone was observed a few times. The chain couples TRBV7-2 to TRBJ1-4; 7 bases line up with TRBD1. This CDR3 is 13 amino acids long. Losses at the gene ends were 4 bases for V and 8 bases for J; bases not matched to a gene: 4. The V gene's germline CDR1 is SGHTA and CDR2 FQGNSA. The CDR3 loop reads CASSSNRGEKLFF. The CDR3 nucleotides are TGTGCCAGCAGCTCGAACAGGGGCGAAAAACTGTTTTTT.

This clone was observed a few times. The V gene is TRBV7-8, the J gene TRBJ2-2, with 10 bases aligning to TRBD1. The length of the CDR3 is 16 residues. Germline CDR1 reads SGHVS; CDR2 reads FQNEAQ. The V segment lost 0 bases and the J segment 6 bases; nucleotides outside the gene matches: 4. The CDR3 loop reads CASSLAPGTGAGELFF. CDR3 in DNA: TGTGCCAGCAGCTTAGCACCCGGGACAGGGGCCGGGGAGCTGTTTTTT.

The chain combines TRBV7-8 with TRBJ1-3, with D hard to call. Germline V gene data show CDR1 as SGHVS and CDR2 as FQNEAQ. This CDR3 is built from 12 residues. V lost 1 base and J lost 8, with 6 bases in between. In DNA, the CDR3 is TGTGCCAGCAGCTTAGGCCTGGACACCATATATTTT. Amino acids: CASSLGLDTIYF.